The rows below give T cell receptor beta chains drawn from one sample of a study of T cells after posttransplantation cyclophosphamide. Profiling relied on immunoSEQ multiplex PCR, and the TCRdb table lists in-frame clones only, not all of them. The sample shows about 19,000 clones, over 65% of them seen only once. Sequenced: memory CD4+ T cells sorted from blood. Receptors originate from a man between 25 and 39 years old in good health and a related stem cell transplant donor. CDR3s include the opening cysteine and the closing phenylalanine or tryptophan. D genes are given only for firm matches. A clone size is listed for some rows: how often the clone was seen (once, few, many), or a class if it is expanded.

V gene	clone size	D gene	J gene	CDR3 DNA	CDR3 protein
TRBV5-1	once	NA	TRBJ1-4	TGCGCCAGCAGCTTGGGGGGGCGAGGGAATGAAAAACTGTTTTTT	CASSLGGRGNEKLFF
TRBV7-3	NA	TRBD2	TRBJ2-3	TGTGCCAGCAGCTCCTTCAGCGGGGGATTCACAGATACGCAGTATTTT	CASSSFSGGFTDTQYF
TRBV6-1	NA	NA	TRBJ2-1	TGTGCCAGCAGTACCCAGGGGTATTCCTACAATGAGCAGTTCTTC	CASSTQGYSYNEQFF
TRBV14	few	NA	TRBJ1-1	TGTGCCAGCAGCCAATGGTCCTCGGGGGAAGCTTTCTTT	CASSQWSSGEAFF
TRBV11-2	once	TRBD1	TRBJ2-7	TGTGCCAGCAGCTCCCTGACAGGGCGATACGGCGAGCAGTACTTC	CASSSLTGRYGEQYF
TRBV5-1	NA	NA	TRBJ1-4	TGCGCCAGCAGCCTCGATGAAAAACTGTTTTTT	CASSLDEKLFF
TRBV14	NA	TRBD1	TRBJ2-1	TGTGCCAGCAGCCAAGTCCGGGACAGGGCCCCCTACAATGAGCAGTTCTTC	CASSQVRDRAPYNEQFF
TRBV19	NA	TRBD2	TRBJ2-3	TGTGCCAGTAGTAAAGGCGGGGGGGCATACGATACGCAGTATTTT	CASSKGGGAYDTQYF
TRBV7-9	NA	TRBD1	TRBJ1-2	TGTGCCAGCAGCCGGGCAGGGGGCTCTAACTATGGCTACACCTTC	CASSRAGGSNYGYTF
TRBV5-5	NA	TRBD2	TRBJ2-1	TGTGCCAGCGCAGGGACTAGAATTTACAATGAGCAGTTCTTC	CASAGTRIYNEQFF
TRBV7-6	NA	TRBD1	TRBJ1-4	TGTGCCAGCAGCTTAGGACAGGGTAATGAAAAACTGTTTTTT	CASSLGQGNEKLFF
TRBV2	NA	TRBD1	TRBJ1-1	TGTGCCAGCAGTGGGACAGGCTTCGAAGCTTTCTTT	CASSGTGFEAFF
TRBV6-5	NA	NA	TRBJ1-1	TGTGCCAGCAGTTACCCCTTCTCGGGAGAAGCTTTCTTT	CASSYPFSGEAFF
TRBV28	few	NA	TRBJ2-7	TGTGCCAGCTATCGCGCGGGTGGGTACGAGCAGTACTTC	CASYRAGGYEQYF
TRBV6-1	NA	TRBD2	TRBJ2-7	TGTGCCAGCAGTCATACTAGCGGCGAAGGGGTCGAGCAGTACTTC	CASSHTSGEGVEQYF
TRBV19	NA	NA	TRBJ2-1	TGTGCCGCGGGACGAAATGAGCAGTTCTTC	CAAGRNEQFF
TRBV4-1	NA	TRBD1	TRBJ2-7	TGCGCCAGCAGCCCGAGGGGGCTGACGAGCTCCTACGAGCAGTACTTC	CASSPRGLTSSYEQYF